This TCR beta chain stems from a study of CD8 T cells in ankylosing spondylitis. Study results and caveats: Characteristic of ankylosing spondylitis blood, it appeared, was a TCR beta motif comprising roughly eight highly homologous variants.

In TCRdb, the 5' RACE reads were re-called with MiXCR into one record per CDR3 protein. In the table there are roughly 150,000 distinct CDR3 sequences, 30% to 35% of which are singletons. Trimming took off 6 bases at V and 2 bases at J, with 17 bases between the two ends. The CDR3 sequence is 15 residues long. CDR1 and CDR2 (germline): MNHEY, SMNVEV (reference sequence). This clonotype has only one observation. Its antigen is currently unknown. Sequencing was done on a sample of synovial fluid, either unsorted or a sorted T cell fraction (not recorded which). The sequence was collected from a male donor with ankylosing spondylitis. The rearrangement uses TRBV27 and TRBJ2-7; D is possibly TRBD1 (6 bases). CDR3 nucleotide sequence: TGTGCCAGCAGCCTGTCCAGGGGCGACACCTACGAGCAGTACTTC. Translated, it gives CASSLSRGDTYEQYF.